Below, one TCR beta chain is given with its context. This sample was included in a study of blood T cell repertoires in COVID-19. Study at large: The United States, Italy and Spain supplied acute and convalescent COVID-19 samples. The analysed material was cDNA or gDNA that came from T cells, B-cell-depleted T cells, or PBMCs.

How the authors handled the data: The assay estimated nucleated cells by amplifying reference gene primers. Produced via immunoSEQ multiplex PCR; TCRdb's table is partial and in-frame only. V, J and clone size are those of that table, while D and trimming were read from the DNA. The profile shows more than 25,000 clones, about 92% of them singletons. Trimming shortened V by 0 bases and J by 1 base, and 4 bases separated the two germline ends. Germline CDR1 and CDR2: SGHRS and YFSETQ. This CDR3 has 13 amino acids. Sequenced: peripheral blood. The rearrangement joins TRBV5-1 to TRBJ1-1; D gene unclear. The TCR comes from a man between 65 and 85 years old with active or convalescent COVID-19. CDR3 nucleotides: TGCGCCAGCAGCTTGGCAGAGAACACTGAAGCTTTCTTT. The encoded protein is CASSLAENTEAFF.